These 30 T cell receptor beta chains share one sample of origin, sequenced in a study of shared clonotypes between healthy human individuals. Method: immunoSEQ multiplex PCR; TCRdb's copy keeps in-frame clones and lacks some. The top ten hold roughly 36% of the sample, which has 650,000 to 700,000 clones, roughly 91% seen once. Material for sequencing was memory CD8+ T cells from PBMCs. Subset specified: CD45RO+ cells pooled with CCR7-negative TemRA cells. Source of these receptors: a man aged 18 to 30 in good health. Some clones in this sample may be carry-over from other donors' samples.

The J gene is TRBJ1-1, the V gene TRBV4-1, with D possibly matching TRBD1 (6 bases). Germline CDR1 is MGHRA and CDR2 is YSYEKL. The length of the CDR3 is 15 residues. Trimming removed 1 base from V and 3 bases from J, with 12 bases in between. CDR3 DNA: TGCGCCAGCAGCCAAGGTAACAGGGCCTACACTGAAGCTTTCTTT. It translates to CASSQGNRAYTEAFF.

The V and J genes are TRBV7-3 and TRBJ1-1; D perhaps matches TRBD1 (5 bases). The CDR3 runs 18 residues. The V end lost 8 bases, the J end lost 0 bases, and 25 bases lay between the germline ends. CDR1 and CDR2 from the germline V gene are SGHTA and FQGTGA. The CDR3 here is CASGPQGKVSGLNTEAFF. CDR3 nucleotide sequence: TGTGCCAGCGGCCCCCAAGGGAAAGTGTCGGGGCTGAACACTGAAGCTTTCTTT. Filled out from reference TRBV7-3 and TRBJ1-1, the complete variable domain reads GAGVSQTPSNKVTEKGKYVELRCDPISGHTALYWYRQSLGQGPEFLIYFQGTGAADDSGLPNDRFFAVRPEGSVSTLKIQRTERGDSAVYLCASGPQGKVSGLNTEAFFGQGTRLTVV.

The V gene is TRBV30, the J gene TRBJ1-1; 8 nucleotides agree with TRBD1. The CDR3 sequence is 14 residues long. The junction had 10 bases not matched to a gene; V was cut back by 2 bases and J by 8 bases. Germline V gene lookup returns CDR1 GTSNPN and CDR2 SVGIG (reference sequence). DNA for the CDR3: TGTGCCTGGAGTTCTGGGACAGGAGCGGTAGAAGCTTTCTTT. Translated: CAWSSGTGAVEAFF.

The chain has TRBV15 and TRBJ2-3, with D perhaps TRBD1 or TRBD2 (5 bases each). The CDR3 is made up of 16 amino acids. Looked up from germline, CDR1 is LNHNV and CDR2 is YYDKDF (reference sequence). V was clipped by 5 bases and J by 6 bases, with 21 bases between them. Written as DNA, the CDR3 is TGTGCCACCAGCTCGGTGGGACCCCGGCCCACGGATACGCAGTATTTT. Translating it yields CATSSVGPRPTDTQYF.

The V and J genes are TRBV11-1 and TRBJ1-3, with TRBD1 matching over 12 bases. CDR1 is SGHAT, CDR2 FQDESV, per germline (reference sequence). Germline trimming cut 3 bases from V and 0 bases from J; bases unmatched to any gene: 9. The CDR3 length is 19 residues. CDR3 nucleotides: TGTGCCAGCAGCTTTACCGGGACAGGGGGCACCAGCTCTGGAAACACCATATATTTT. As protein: CASSFTGTGGTSSGNTIYF.

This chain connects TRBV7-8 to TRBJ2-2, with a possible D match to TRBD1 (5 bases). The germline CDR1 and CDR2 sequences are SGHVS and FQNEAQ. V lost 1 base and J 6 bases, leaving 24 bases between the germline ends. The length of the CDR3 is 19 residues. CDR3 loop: CASSLEPLLETAYAGELFF. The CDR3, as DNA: TGTGCCAGCAGCTTAGAACCCCTATTAGAGACAGCCTACGCCGGGGAGCTGTTTTTT.

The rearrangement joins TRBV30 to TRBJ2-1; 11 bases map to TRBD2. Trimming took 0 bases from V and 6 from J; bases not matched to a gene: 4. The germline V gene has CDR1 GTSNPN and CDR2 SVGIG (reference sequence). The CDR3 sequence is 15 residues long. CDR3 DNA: TGTGCCTGGAGTGTACTGACTAGCGGGACCAATGAGCAGTTCTTC. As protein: CAWSVLTSGTNEQFF.

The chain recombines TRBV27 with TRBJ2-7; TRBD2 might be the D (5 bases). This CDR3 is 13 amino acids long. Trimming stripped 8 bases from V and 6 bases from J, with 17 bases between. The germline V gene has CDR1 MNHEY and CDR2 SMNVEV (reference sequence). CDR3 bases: TGTGCCAGCCGCCGGGGTGACGTCGTCGAGCAGTACTTC. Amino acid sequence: CASRRGDVVEQYF.

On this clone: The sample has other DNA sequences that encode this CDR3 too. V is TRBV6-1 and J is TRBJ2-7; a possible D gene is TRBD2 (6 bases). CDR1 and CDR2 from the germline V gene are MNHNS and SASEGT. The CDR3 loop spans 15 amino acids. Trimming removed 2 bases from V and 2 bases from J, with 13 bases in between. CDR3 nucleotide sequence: TGTGCCAGCAGTGAATCCCGGGGGTCGCCCTACGAGCAGTACTTC. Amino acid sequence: CASSESRGSPYEQYF.

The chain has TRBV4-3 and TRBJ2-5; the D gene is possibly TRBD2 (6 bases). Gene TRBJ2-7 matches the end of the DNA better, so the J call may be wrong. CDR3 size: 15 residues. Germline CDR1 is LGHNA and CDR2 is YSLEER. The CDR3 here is CASSQEAGLSYEQYF. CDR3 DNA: TGCGCCAGCAGCCAAGAAGCGGGTCTCTCCTACGAGCAGTACTTC.

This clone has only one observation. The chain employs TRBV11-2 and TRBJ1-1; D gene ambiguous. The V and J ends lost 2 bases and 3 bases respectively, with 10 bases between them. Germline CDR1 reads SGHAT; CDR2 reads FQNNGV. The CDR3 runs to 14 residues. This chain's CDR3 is CASSLRGSDTEAFF. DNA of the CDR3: TGTGCCAGCAGCTTACGGGGTTCCGACACTGAAGCTTTCTTT.

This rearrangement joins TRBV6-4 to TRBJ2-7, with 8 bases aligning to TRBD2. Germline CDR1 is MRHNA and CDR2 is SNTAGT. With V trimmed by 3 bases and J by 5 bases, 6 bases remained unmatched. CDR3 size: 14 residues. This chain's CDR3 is CASSDLAGGHEQYF. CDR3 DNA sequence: TGTGCCAGCAGTGATCTGGCGGGAGGCCACGAGCAGTACTTC.

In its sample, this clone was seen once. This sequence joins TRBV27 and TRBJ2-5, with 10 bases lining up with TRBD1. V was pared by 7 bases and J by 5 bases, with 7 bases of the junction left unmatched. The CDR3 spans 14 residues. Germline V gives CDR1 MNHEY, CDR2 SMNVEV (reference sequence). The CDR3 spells CASTTTGGAETQYF. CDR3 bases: TGTGCCAGCACCACGACAGGGGGCGCCGAGACCCAGTACTTC.

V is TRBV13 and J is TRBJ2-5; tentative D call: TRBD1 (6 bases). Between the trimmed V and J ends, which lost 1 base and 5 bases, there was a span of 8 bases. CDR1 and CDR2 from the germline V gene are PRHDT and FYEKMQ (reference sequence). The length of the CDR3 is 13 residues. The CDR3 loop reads CASSLVQGETQYF. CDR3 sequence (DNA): TGTGCCAGCAGCTTAGTCCAGGGGGAGACCCAGTACTTC.

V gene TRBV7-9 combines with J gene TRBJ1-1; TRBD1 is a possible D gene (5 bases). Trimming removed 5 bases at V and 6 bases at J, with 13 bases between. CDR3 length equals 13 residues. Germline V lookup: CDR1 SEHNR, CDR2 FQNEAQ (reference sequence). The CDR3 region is CASSPQGGAEAFF. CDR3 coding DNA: TGTGCCAGCAGCCCCCAGGGTGGTGCTGAAGCTTTCTTT.

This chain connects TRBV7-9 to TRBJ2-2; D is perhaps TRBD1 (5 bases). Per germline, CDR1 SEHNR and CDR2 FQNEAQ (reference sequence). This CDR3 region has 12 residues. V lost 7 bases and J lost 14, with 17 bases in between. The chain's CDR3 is CASTLGPPELFF. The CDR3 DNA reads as TGTGCCAGCACCTTGGGGCCCCCCGAACTGTTTTTT. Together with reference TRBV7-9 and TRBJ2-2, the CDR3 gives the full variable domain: DTGVSQNPRHKITKRGQNVTFRCDPISEHNRLYWYRQTLGQGPEFLTYFQNEAQLEKSRLLSDRFSAERPKGSFSTLEIQRTEQGDSAMYLCASTLGPPELFFGEGSRLTVL.

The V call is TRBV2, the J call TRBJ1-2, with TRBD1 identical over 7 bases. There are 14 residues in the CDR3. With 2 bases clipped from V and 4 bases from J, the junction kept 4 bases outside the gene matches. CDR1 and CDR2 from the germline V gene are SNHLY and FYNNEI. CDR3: CASSEHRDSYGYTF. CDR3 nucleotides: TGTGCCAGCAGTGAACACCGGGACAGCTATGGCTACACCTTC.

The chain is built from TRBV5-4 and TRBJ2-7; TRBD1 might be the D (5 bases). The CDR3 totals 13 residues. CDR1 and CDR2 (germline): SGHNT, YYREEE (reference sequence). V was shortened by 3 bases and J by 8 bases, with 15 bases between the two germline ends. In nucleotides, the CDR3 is TGTGCCAGCAGCTGGGGCCTCAAGAATAAGCAGTACTTC. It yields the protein CASSWGLKNKQYF.

This chain's CDR3 is CSVTGRDTGELFF. The CDR3 nucleotides read TGCAGCGTGACAGGGAGGGACACCGGGGAGCTGTTTTTT. The J gene is TRBJ2-2, the V gene TRBV29-1, with D perhaps being TRBD1 or TRBD2 (7 bases each). V dropped 6 bases and J dropped 3 bases, with 11 bases sitting between them. There are 13 residues in the CDR3. Germline V CDR1 and CDR2: SQVTM, ANQGSEA.

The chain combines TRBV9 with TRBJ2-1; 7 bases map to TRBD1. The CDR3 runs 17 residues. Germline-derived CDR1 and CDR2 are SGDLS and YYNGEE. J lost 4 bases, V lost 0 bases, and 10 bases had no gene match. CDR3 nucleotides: TGTGCCAGCAGCGTAGCCCCAGGGGGAGTGGGATACAATGAGCAGTTCTTC. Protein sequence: CASSVAPGGVGYNEQFF. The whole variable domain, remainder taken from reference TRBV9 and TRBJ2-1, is DSGVTQTPKHLITATGQRVTLRCSPRSGDLSVYWYQQSLDQGLQFLIQYYNGEERAKGNILERFSAQQFPDLHSELNLSSLELGDSALYFCASSVAPGGVGYNEQFFGPGTRLTVL.

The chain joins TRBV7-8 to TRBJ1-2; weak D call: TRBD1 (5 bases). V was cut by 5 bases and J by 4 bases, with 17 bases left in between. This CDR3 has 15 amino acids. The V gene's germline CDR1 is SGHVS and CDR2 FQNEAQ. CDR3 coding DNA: TGTGCCAGCAGCCTCCTACAGGTGTCAGGCTATGGCTACACCTTC. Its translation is CASSLLQVSGYGYTF.

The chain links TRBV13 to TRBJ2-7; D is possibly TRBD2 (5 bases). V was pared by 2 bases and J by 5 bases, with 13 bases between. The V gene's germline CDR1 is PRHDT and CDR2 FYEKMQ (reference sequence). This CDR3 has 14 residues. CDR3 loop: CASSLFGEKDEQYF. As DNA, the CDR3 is TGTGCCAGCAGCTTATTCGGGGAGAAGGACGAGCAGTACTTC. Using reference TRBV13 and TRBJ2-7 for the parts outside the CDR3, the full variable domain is AAGVIQSPRHLIKEKRETATLKCYPIPRHDTVYWYQQGPGQDPQFLISFYEKMQSDKGSIPDRFSAQQFSDYHSELNMSSLELGDSALYFCASSLFGEKDEQYFGPGTRLTVT.

The chain's CDR3 is CASRTAAGNYGYTF. CDR3 coding DNA: TGTGCCAGCAGGACCGCGGCAGGAAACTATGGCTACACCTTC. The gene calls are TRBV2 and TRBJ1-2; no firm D call. V was trimmed by 6 bases and J by 2 bases, leaving 13 bases between them. This CDR3 region has 14 residues. Per the germline V gene, CDR1 is SNHLY and CDR2 is FYNNEI.

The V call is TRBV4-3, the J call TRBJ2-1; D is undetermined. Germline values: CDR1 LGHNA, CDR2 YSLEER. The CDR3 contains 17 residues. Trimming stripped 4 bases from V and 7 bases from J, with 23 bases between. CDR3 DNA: TGCGCCAGCAGCCGCCAACCCGGGCAGGTGGAGTGGAATGAGCAGTTCTTC. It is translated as CASSRQPGQVEWNEQFF.

The CDR3 spells CASSPSGRANEQFF. The CDR3 DNA is TGTGCCAGCTCACCGAGCGGGAGGGCCAATGAGCAGTTCTTC. This rearrangement joins TRBV18 to TRBJ2-1; 10 bases match TRBD2. Per the germline V gene, CDR1 is KGHSH and CDR2 is LQKENI. The junction had 2 bases not matched to a gene; V was cut back by 3 bases and J by 6 bases. The CDR3 extends over 14 amino acids.

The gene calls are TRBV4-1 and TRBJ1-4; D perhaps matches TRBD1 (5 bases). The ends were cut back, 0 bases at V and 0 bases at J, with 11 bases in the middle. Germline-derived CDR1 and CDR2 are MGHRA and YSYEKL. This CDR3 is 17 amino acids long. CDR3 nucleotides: TGCGCCAGCAGCCAAGACTGGGTGGGGGCAACTAATGAAAAACTGTTTTTT. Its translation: CASSQDWVGATNEKLFF.

In nucleotides, the CDR3 is TGCGCCAGCAGCCAAGTCGGCGGGAGGGCCGGGGTGGATACGCAGTATTTT. Amino acid sequence: CASSQVGGRAGVDTQYF. This chain links TRBV4-3 with TRBJ2-3, with 9 bases fitting TRBD2. The germline CDR1 and CDR2 sequences are LGHNA and YSLEER. The CDR3 totals 17 residues. The junction had 11 bases not matched to a gene; V was cut back by 1 base and J by 6 bases.

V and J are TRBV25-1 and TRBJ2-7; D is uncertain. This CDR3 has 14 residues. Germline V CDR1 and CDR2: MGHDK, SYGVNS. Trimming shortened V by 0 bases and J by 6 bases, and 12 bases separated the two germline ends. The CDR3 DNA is TGTGCCAGCAGTGAATATCCCGCAGGCATCGAGCAGTACTTC. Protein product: CASSEYPAGIEQYF.

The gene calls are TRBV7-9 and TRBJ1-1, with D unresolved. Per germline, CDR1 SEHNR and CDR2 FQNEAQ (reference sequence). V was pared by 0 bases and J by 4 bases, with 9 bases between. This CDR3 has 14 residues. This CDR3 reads CASSLARSGTEAFF. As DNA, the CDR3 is TGTGCCAGCAGCTTAGCGCGATCGGGCACTGAAGCTTTCTTT.

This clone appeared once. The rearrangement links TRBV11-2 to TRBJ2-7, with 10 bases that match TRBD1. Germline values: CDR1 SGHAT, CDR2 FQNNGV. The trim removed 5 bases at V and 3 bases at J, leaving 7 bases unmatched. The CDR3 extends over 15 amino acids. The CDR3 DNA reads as TGTGCCAGCAGCCAAGATCGGACAGGGGGCTACGAGCAGTACTTC. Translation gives CASSQDRTGGYEQYF.